This TCR beta chain was captured by sequencing in a study of Graves' ophthalmopathy and Graves' hyperthyroidism. Broader study findings: Blood repertoires reportedly contained most expanded thyroid clonotypes above 0.001 frequency. Ophthalmopathy and stable hyperthyroidism were discriminated by a 13-signature model, with 85% to 90% sensitivity and 81.08% specificity.

Ophthalmopathic donors had moderate-to-severe activity, CAS ≥3 and NOSPECS ≥4, with disease that had lasted under 3 months. Enrollment excluded any patients with other autoimmune diseases, uncontrolled infections, pregnancy or lactation. For repertoire sequencing, the TCR beta CDR3 regions were amplified from RNA transcripts. After a first-round RT-PCR with HTBI primers, a second-round multiplex PCR was run. TCRdb recomputed calls from the multiplex PCR reads with MiXCR, one row per CDR3 protein. The table has about half a million distinct CDR3 sequences, 13% to 15% seen once. This clonotype has ten or more counts. The target antigen is unknown. The CDR3 runs 12 residues. Trimming left V 3 bases short and J 1 base short, with 3 bases between. Germline loops: CDR1 WNHNN, CDR2 SYGVQD (reference sequence).

V is TRBV10-1 and J is TRBJ1-1; D is unresolved. The sequence derives from a woman between 25 and 40 years old with Graves' ophthalmopathy. Sequencing was performed on blood. CDR3: CASSDENTEAFF. In DNA, the CDR3 is TGCGCCAGCAGTGATGAGAACACTGAAGCTTTCTTT.